The 22 T cell receptor beta chains given below trace back to one sample, sequenced in a study of shared clonotypes between healthy human individuals (TCRdb year 2020). Libraries came from the immunoSEQ multiplex PCR assay. TCRdb mirrors the immuneACCESS table, restricted to in-frame sequences. Some clones are absent from its copies; in checked studies, under half trace to an unresolved V gene, and the reason for the others is unknown. The sample profile shows about 2.1 million clones; 93% of them were found once. The ten largest clonotypes hold around 1.8% of the sample. For the CD8 naive samples, CD45RO-negative cells were positively selected for CCR7, yielding a CD45RA+CCR7+ population from which TemRA cells were excluded. The sample comprised naive CD8+ T cells from PBMCs. What this sample's cell subset or site label stands for: CD45RA+CCR7+. Receptors were obtained from a man younger than 35 in good health. Some clones in this sample may be carry-over from other donors' samples.

The rearrangement links TRBV10-3 to TRBJ1-2; D unresolved. Trimming cost V 4 bases and J 6 bases, with 12 bases left between them. CDR3 length: 13 residues. Germline CDR1 and CDR2: ENHRY and SYGVKD. As DNA, the CDR3 is TGTGCCATCAGTGGCGCAGGATCCAATGGCTACACCTTC. It yields the protein CAISGAGSNGYTF.

The V gene is TRBV7-9, the J gene TRBJ2-5; the match to TRBD2 covers 9 bases. Germline assignment: CDR1 SEHNR and CDR2 FQNEAQ (reference sequence). The junction had 12 bases not matched to a gene; V was cut back by 5 bases and J by 5 bases. The CDR3 contains 16 residues. The CDR3 DNA sequence: TGTGCCAGCAGCCCAGCCCCCGGGACTAGCAGGGAGACCCAGTACTTC. Its protein product is CASSPAPGTSRETQYF.

The gene calls are TRBV7-9 and TRBJ2-1; no definite D call. The CDR3 consists of 14 residues. V was pared by 1 base and J by 7 bases, with 11 bases between. Germline V lookup: CDR1 SEHNR, CDR2 FQNEAQ (reference sequence). This chain's CDR3 is CASSLERSRNEQFF. CDR3 in DNA: TGTGCCAGCAGCTTAGAAAGATCCAGGAATGAGCAGTTCTTC.

V is TRBV6-4 and J is TRBJ2-2; 10 bases are a match to TRBD2. CDR3 size: 17 residues. With V trimmed by 0 bases and J by 3 bases, 4 bases remained unmatched. CDR1 and CDR2 (germline): MRHNA, SNTAGT. CDR3 nucleotide sequence: TGTGCCAGCAGTGACTCGGCTAGCGGGAGCGACACCGGGGAGCTGTTTTTT. Translation gives CASSDSASGSDTGELFF.

J is TRBJ1-1 and V is TRBV5-4; D call uncertain. The CDR3 loop spans 13 amino acids. Germline loops: CDR1 SGHNT, CDR2 YYREEE (reference sequence). The V gene lost 0 bases and the J gene lost 5 bases, with 8 bases spanning the gap. The CDR3 DNA reads as TGTGCCAGCAGCTTGGGACTGGGGACTGAAGCTTTCTTT. This gives the protein CASSLGLGTEAFF.

This chain links TRBV27 with TRBJ2-7; 7 positions agree with TRBD1. V lost 5 bases and J lost 2; bases outside the gene matches: 15. This CDR3 is 17 amino acids long. CDR1 and CDR2 from the germline V gene are MNHEY and SMNVEV (reference sequence). The CDR3 reads CASSIRQGVLVPYEQYF. DNA for the CDR3: TGTGCCAGCAGTATCCGACAGGGAGTCTTGGTCCCCTACGAGCAGTACTTC.

The CDR3: CASSLDLRRIYNEQFF. The CDR3 nucleotides read TGTGCCAGCAGCTTAGATCTGAGACGGATCTACAATGAGCAGTTCTTC. The chain recombines TRBV11-2 with TRBJ2-1; no firm D call. In germline, CDR1 is SGHAT, CDR2 FQNNGV. The CDR3 totals 16 residues. The V end was cut by 0 bases, the J end by 3 bases, with 12 bases between.

Note on this clone: Other DNA sequences within the sample encode an identical CDR3. The genes are TRBV28 and TRBJ1-5; the D gene is possibly TRBD1 (6 bases). The CDR3 spans 15 residues. Trimming removed 2 bases from V and 2 bases from J, with 10 bases in between. Germline lookup yields CDR1 MDHEN and CDR2 SYDVKM. CDR3 amino acids: CASSLTGAGNQPQHF. In DNA form, the CDR3 reads TGTGCCAGCAGTTTAACGGGGGCTGGCAATCAGCCCCAGCATTTT. The full variable domain, in which reference TRBV28 and TRBJ1-5 provide the parts outside the CDR3, is DVKVTQSSRYLVKRTGEKVFLECVQDMDHENMFWYRQDPGLGLRLIYFSYDVKMKEKGDIPEGYSVSREKKERFSLILESASTNQTSMYLCASSLTGAGNQPQHFGDGTRLSIL.

The chain joins TRBV6-5 to TRBJ1-4; D unresolved. The CDR3 consists of 14 residues. Between the trimmed V and J ends, which lost 6 bases and 7 bases, there was a span of 15 bases. Germline values: CDR1 MNHEY, CDR2 SVGAGI. CDR3 region: CASSQTPRSEKLFF. As DNA, the CDR3 is TGTGCCAGCAGCCAAACCCCGAGGAGTGAAAAACTGTTTTTT.

Notes on this clone: The identical CDR3 is also encoded by other nucleotide sequences in the sample. V and J are TRBV27 and TRBJ2-7; no firm D call. The CDR3 sequence is 13 residues long. Between the trimmed V and J ends, which lost 5 bases and 0 bases, there was a span of 8 bases. Looked up from germline, CDR1 is MNHEY and CDR2 is SMNVEV (reference sequence). The CDR3 DNA is TGTGCCAGCAGTCCCGGGTCCTCCTACGAGCAGTACTTC. Translating it yields CASSPGSSYEQYF.

The chain employs TRBV9 and TRBJ2-3; 11 bases align to TRBD2. Per the germline V gene, CDR1 is SGDLS and CDR2 is YYNGEE. V lost 8 bases and J lost 4; bases outside the gene matches: 6. The CDR3 runs 14 residues. The CDR3 DNA reads TGTGCCAGTACTAGCGGGAGCTTAGCAGATACGCAGTATTTT. This encodes CASTSGSLADTQYF.

The chain is built from TRBV21-1 and TRBJ2-2; the table's D call of TRBD2 was not tested on the DNA. TRBV21-1 corresponds to a pseudogene. The CDR3 has 16 residues. The chain's CDR3 is CASSKGVGRGRGELFF. For the CDR3, the DNA is TGTGCCAGCAGCAAAGGGGTAGGGAGAGGTCGAGGGGAGCTGTTTTTT.

About this clone: The same CDR3 is also encoded by other DNA sequences in this sample. The gene calls are TRBV29-1 and TRBJ2-2; no definite D call. The CDR3 is made up of 11 amino acids. Deletions cut 6 bases from V and 3 bases from J, with 5 bases between. CDR1 SQVTM and CDR2 ANQGSEA come from the germline V gene. Written as DNA, the CDR3 is TGCAGCGTCCCCGACACCGGGGAGCTGTTTTTT. The encoded protein is CSVPDTGELFF.

This chain joins TRBV2 and TRBJ2-7; the match to TRBD2 covers 11 bases. Germline V gene sequence: CDR1 SNHLY, CDR2 FYNNEI. J gave up 0 bases and V 4 bases, and 11 bases lay outside the gene matches. There are 18 residues in the CDR3. The CDR3 DNA sequence: TGTGCCAGCAGTGGTCCGCCTAGCGGGAGGCCCAGCTCCTACGAGCAGTACTTC. It codes for CASSGPPSGRPSSYEQYF.

Here the CDR3 DNA reads TGTGCCAGCAGCTTCGGAGACAGACGGGAGCAGTACTTC. Translated: CASSFGDRREQYF. The gene calls are TRBV7-9 and TRBJ2-7; D perhaps matches TRBD1 (5 bases). Trimming removed 3 bases from V and 7 bases from J, with 13 bases in between. The CDR3 spans 13 residues. The germline V gene encodes CDR1 SEHNR and CDR2 FQNEAQ (reference sequence).

V and J are TRBV11-3 and TRBJ2-3; maybe TRBD2 (6 bases). V lost 3 bases, J lost 1 base, and 23 bases lay in between. The CDR3 runs to 19 residues. Germline CDR1 and CDR2: SGHNT and YENEEA. CDR3 loop: CASSLEDGLPRRGTDTQYF. The DNA for the CDR3 is TGTGCCAGCAGCTTGGAGGACGGACTACCTAGACGGGGCACAGATACGCAGTATTTT.

This clone has only a few counts. The V call is TRBV16, the J call TRBJ1-5; D is unresolved. The CDR3 has 14 amino acids. The V and J ends lost 5 bases and 5 bases respectively, with 13 bases between them. The germline V gene has CDR1 KGHSY and CDR2 FQNENV. In DNA, the CDR3 is TGTGCCAGCAGCGAATGGACGGGTGATCAGCCCCAGCATTTT. This sequence encodes CASSEWTGDQPQHF. Full variable domain (missing parts from reference TRBV16 and TRBJ1-5): GEEVAQTPKHLVRGEGQKAKLYCAPIKGHSYVFWYQQVLKNEFKFLISFQNENVFDETGMPKERFSAKCLPNSPCSLEIQATKLEDSAVYFCASSEWTGDQPQHFGDGTRLSIL.

V usage is TRBV19 and J usage is TRBJ2-1; D gene unclear. The germline CDR1 and CDR2 sequences are LNHDA and SQIVND (reference sequence). Trimming left V 5 bases short and J 3 bases short, with 14 bases between. The CDR3 sequence is 15 residues long. The CDR3 here is CASSPSRAGYNEQFF. In DNA form, the CDR3 reads TGTGCCAGTAGTCCCTCAAGGGCAGGCTACAATGAGCAGTTCTTC. Together with reference TRBV19 and TRBJ2-1, the CDR3 gives the full variable domain: DGGITQSPKYLFRKEGQNVTLSCEQNLNHDAMYWYRQDPGQGLRLIYYSQIVNDFQKGDIAEGYSVSREKKESFPLTVTSAQKNPTAFYLCASSPSRAGYNEQFFGPGTRLTVL.

For this clone: This same CDR3 is encoded by further DNA sequences in the sample. The CDR3 sequence is CASSSPGGSYEQYF. CDR3 nucleotides: TGTGCCAGCAGCTCCCCGGGAGGGTCCTACGAGCAGTACTTC. The V gene is TRBV11-2, the J gene TRBJ2-7, with 8 bases lining up with TRBD2. J lost 1 base, V lost 4 bases, and 3 bases had no gene match. Germline CDR1 is SGHAT and CDR2 is FQNNGV. CDR3 size: 14 residues.

The rearrangement links TRBV15 to TRBJ2-2; the D is unclear. This CDR3 is 14 amino acids long. V dropped 8 bases and J dropped 0 bases, with 10 bases sitting between them. Looked up from germline, CDR1 is LNHNV and CDR2 is YYDKDF (reference sequence). The CDR3 loop is CATRAVSNTGELFF. CDR3 DNA: TGTGCCACCCGGGCAGTTTCGAACACCGGGGAGCTGTTTTTT.

A remark on this clone: This likely came from a read error, as a far larger clone is one base away. The V and J genes are TRBV13 and TRBJ2-7, with 10 bases fitting TRBD2. This CDR3 contains 14 residues. The ends lost 3 bases at V and 3 bases at J; junction bases unmatched: 2. CDR1 and CDR2 from the germline V gene are PRHDT and FYEKMQ (reference sequence). The CDR3 sequence is CASSLASGSYEQYF. CDR3 coding DNA: TGTGCCAGCAGCTTGGCTAGCGGGAGCTACGAGCAGTACTTC.

The chain joins TRBV28 to TRBJ1-1; D may be TRBD1 (6 bases). V dropped 5 bases and J dropped 6 bases, with 7 bases sitting between them. Germline loops: CDR1 MDHEN, CDR2 SYDVKM. The CDR3 is 11 residues long. The CDR3 sequence: CASSNRAEAFF. CDR3 in DNA: TGTGCCAGCAGTAACAGGGCTGAAGCTTTCTTT.